The source of this TCR beta chain is a study of OX40 agonist ivuxolimab in advanced cancers. Study-level background: There were three patients with partial responses, one having hepatocellular carcinoma and two cutaneous melanoma.

Whole-study findings and limits: CD8+ T cells averaged more expanded clones than CD4+. There were also nonresponders showing low normalized T-cell clonal expansion.

Sampled blood was obtained at baseline, cycle 4 day 1, and cycle 7 day 1. With regard to this clone: As yet, its antigen is unknown.

Measured with immunoSEQ multiplex PCR; TCRdb has only the in-frame clones, and not every one. The data show about 110,000 clones, around nine tenths seen once. Sequencing used CD4+ or CD8+ T cells sorted from blood, obtained in a trial of the OX40 agonist ivuxolimab. The receptor was derived from an adult with an advanced solid tumor such as melanoma, head and neck, liver or kidney cancer.

CDR3 bases: TGTGCCAGCAGAGGGGGGCTTATTTGCTCTGGGGCCAACGTCCTGACTTTC. Translated: CASRGGLICSGANVLTF. The chain uses TRBV6-4 and TRBJ2-6, with D perhaps TRBD1 or TRBD2 (6 bases each). This CDR3 is 17 amino acids long. The ends were cut back, 6 bases at V and 0 bases at J, with 15 bases in the middle. Germline values: CDR1 MRHNA, CDR2 SNTAGT.